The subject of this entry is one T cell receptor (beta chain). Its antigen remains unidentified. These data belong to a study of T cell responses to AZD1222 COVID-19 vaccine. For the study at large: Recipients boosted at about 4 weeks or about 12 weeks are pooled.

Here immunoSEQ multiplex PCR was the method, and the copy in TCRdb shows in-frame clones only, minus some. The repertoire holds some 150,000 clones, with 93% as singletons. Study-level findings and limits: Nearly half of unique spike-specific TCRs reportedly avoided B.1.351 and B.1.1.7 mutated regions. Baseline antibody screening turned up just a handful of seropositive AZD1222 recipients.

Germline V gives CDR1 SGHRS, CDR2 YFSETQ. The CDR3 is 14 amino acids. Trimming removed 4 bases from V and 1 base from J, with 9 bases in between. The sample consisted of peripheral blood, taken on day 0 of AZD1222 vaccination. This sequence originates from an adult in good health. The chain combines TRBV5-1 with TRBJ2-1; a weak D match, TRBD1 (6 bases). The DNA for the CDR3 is TGCGCCAGCAGCGGGGGCGGGTCCTACAATGAGCAGTTCTTC. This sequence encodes CASSGGGSYNEQFF.